Listed below are T cell receptor beta chains from one sample, sequenced in a study of beta chain features in type 1 diabetes. The assay was immunoSEQ multiplex PCR, and TCRdb's table has in-frame clones only and misses some. The data contain 200,000 to 250,000 clones, under 70% of them singletons. The specimen was naive CD4+ T cells from blood. These receptors were taken from a young man in good health. Each CDR3 is given with its conserved first and last residue. Fields, in order: D gene, clone size, V gene, J gene, CDR3 DNA, CDR3 protein. The D gene is left open where the match is weak. Part of the rows lack a size; the others show once, few, many or a class for expanded clones.

D gene: TRBD1; clone size: -; V gene: TRBV7-9; J gene: TRBJ2-1; CDR3 DNA: TGTGCCAGCAGCTTCCCGACAGGGAATGAGCAGTTCTTC; CDR3 protein: CASSFPTGNEQFF
D gene: -; clone size: -; V gene: TRBV30; J gene: TRBJ2-3; CDR3 DNA: TGTGCCTGCATGACAAGGGGGGGGACAGATACGCAGTATTTT; CDR3 protein: CACMTRGGTDTQYF
D gene: -; clone size: few; V gene: TRBV2; J gene: TRBJ1-6; CDR3 DNA: TGTGCCACCTCGGACCTGGGGTCACCCCTCCACTTT; CDR3 protein: CATSDLGSPLHF
D gene: -; clone size: -; V gene: TRBV21-1; J gene: TRBJ2-5; CDR3 DNA: TGTGCCAGCAGCAAAGGAGGAGTTTGGCTGAGAGAGACCCAGTACTTC; CDR3 protein: CASSKGGVWLRETQYF
D gene: -; clone size: few; V gene: TRBV20-1; J gene: TRBJ2-7; CDR3 DNA: TGCAGTGCCAGTCCTTACGAGCAGTACTTC; CDR3 protein: CSASPYEQYF
D gene: -; clone size: few; V gene: TRBV30; J gene: TRBJ2-6; CDR3 DNA: TGTGCCTGGGGGAAACCGCTATCTGGGGCCAACGTCCTGACTTTC; CDR3 protein: CAWGKPLSGANVLTF
D gene: TRBD2; clone size: -; V gene: TRBV9; J gene: TRBJ2-7; CDR3 DNA: TGTGCCAGCAGCCCGCGGACTAGCGGTCCCTACGAGCAGTACTTC; CDR3 protein: CASSPRTSGPYEQYF
D gene: TRBD1; clone size: -; V gene: TRBV29-1; J gene: TRBJ2-5; CDR3 DNA: TGCAGCGTTTCAGGGGGTCAAGAGACCCAGTACTTC; CDR3 protein: CSVSGGQETQYF
D gene: -; clone size: -; V gene: TRBV6-5; J gene: TRBJ2-5; CDR3 DNA: TGTGCCAGCAGTTACGGCCAAGAGACCCAGTACTTC; CDR3 protein: CASSYGQETQYF
D gene: -; clone size: -; V gene: TRBV30; J gene: TRBJ1-1; CDR3 DNA: TGTGCCTGGAGGCACCCGGGGACGGCGGTAATGTTT; CDR3 protein: CAWRHPGTAVMF
D gene: -; clone size: few; V gene: TRBV30; J gene: TRBJ2-1; CDR3 DNA: TGTGCCTGGAGTCCTCTTCACAATGAGCAGTTCTTC; CDR3 protein: CAWSPLHNEQFF
D gene: -; clone size: -; V gene: TRBV20-1; J gene: TRBJ1-5; CDR3 DNA: TGCAGTGCTAGTGAAGGGCGGTCCCAGCATTTT; CDR3 protein: CSASEGRSQHF
D gene: -; clone size: -; V gene: TRBV18; J gene: TRBJ1-1; CDR3 DNA: TGTGCCAGCTCACCACGGATAGGGGGCACTGAAGCTTTCTTT; CDR3 protein: CASSPRIGGTEAFF
D gene: -; clone size: -; V gene: TRBV30; J gene: TRBJ2-5; CDR3 DNA: TGTGCCTGGAGTACATCTCGAGAGACCCAGTACTTC; CDR3 protein: CAWSTSRETQYF
D gene: TRBD1; clone size: few; V gene: TRBV29-1; J gene: TRBJ2-1; CDR3 DNA: TGCAGCGTCCCCGGGGCCAGGGGGTTATCCTACAATGAGCAGTTCTTC; CDR3 protein: CSVPGARGLSYNEQFF
D gene: TRBD1; clone size: -; V gene: TRBV6-5; J gene: TRBJ2-3; CDR3 DNA: TGTGCCAGCAGCTTGACAGGGGGTCCAGATACGCAGTATTTT; CDR3 protein: CASSLTGGPDTQYF
D gene: -; clone size: few; V gene: TRBV30; J gene: TRBJ2-6; CDR3 DNA: TGTGCCTGGAGAAAACAGGGAATCTCTGGGGCCAACGTCCTGACTTTC; CDR3 protein: CAWRKQGISGANVLTF
D gene: TRBD1; clone size: -; V gene: TRBV9; J gene: TRBJ2-7; CDR3 DNA: TGTGCCAGCAGCCCCGGGACAGCCTCCTACGAGCAGTACTTC; CDR3 protein: CASSPGTASYEQYF
D gene: TRBD2; clone size: -; V gene: TRBV15; J gene: TRBJ2-5; CDR3 DNA: TGTGCCACCAGCAGAGCCTTAGCGGGAGGAGAGACCCAGTACTTC; CDR3 protein: CATSRALAGGETQYF
D gene: -; clone size: -; V gene: TRBV10-3; J gene: TRBJ2-3; CDR3 DNA: TGTGCCATCAGTGAGTCGACTCGGGCAGATACGCAGTATTTT; CDR3 protein: CAISESTRADTQYF
D gene: -; clone size: few; V gene: TRBV11-2; J gene: TRBJ2-1; CDR3 DNA: TGTGCCAGCAGCCCCATCCCTAGCGCTGAGCAGTTCTTC; CDR3 protein: CASSPIPSAEQFF
D gene: TRBD1; clone size: -; V gene: TRBV30; J gene: TRBJ2-1; CDR3 DNA: TGTGCCTGGAGTGTACTGGGACAGGGTTACAATGAGCAGTTCTTC; CDR3 protein: CAWSVLGQGYNEQFF
D gene: -; clone size: -; V gene: TRBV29-1; J gene: TRBJ1-6; CDR3 DNA: TGCAGCGTTAGGACAGCATATAATTCACCCCTCCACTTT; CDR3 protein: CSVRTAYNSPLHF
D gene: -; clone size: -; V gene: TRBV28; J gene: TRBJ1-5; CDR3 DNA: TGTGCCAGCAGCAGGGGCGATAGCAATCAGCCCCAGCATTTT; CDR3 protein: CASSRGDSNQPQHF
D gene: -; clone size: -; V gene: TRBV29-1; J gene: TRBJ2-1; CDR3 DNA: TGCAGCGGGGCAAACTCCTACAATGAGCAGTTCTTC; CDR3 protein: CSGANSYNEQFF
D gene: -; clone size: -; V gene: TRBV9; J gene: TRBJ2-1; CDR3 DNA: TGTGCCAGCAGCGGGAGCGCGAGCTCCTACAATGAGCAGTTCTTC; CDR3 protein: CASSGSASSYNEQFF
D gene: -; clone size: few; V gene: TRBV13; J gene: TRBJ2-7; CDR3 DNA: TGTGCCAGCAGCTCAACCACAGGGATACCCACCTACGAGCAGTACTTC; CDR3 protein: CASSSTTGIPTYEQYF
D gene: -; clone size: -; V gene: TRBV30; J gene: TRBJ1-1; CDR3 DNA: TGTGCCTGGGAGCATAGGGGCACTGAAGCTTTCTTT; CDR3 protein: CAWEHRGTEAFF
D gene: TRBD2; clone size: -; V gene: TRBV5-1; J gene: TRBJ2-1; CDR3 DNA: TGCGCCAGCAGCTTGGATAGACTAGCGGGAGTGGGAAATGAGCAGTTCTTC; CDR3 protein: CASSLDRLAGVGNEQFF
D gene: TRBD2; clone size: few; V gene: TRBV30; J gene: TRBJ2-7; CDR3 DNA: TGTGCCTGGAGTGGCGGGAGACCAGCGACGGGCGAGCAGTACTTC; CDR3 protein: CAWSGGRPATGEQYF
D gene: -; clone size: -; V gene: TRBV28; J gene: TRBJ2-7; CDR3 DNA: TGTGCCAGCAGTTTAGGCTTCCAGGGGATGTACGAGCAGTACTTC; CDR3 protein: CASSLGFQGMYEQYF
D gene: TRBD1; clone size: -; V gene: TRBV11-2; J gene: TRBJ2-1; CDR3 DNA: TGTGCCAGCAGCATCGGGACAGGGAGGTCCTACAATGAGCAGTTCTTC; CDR3 protein: CASSIGTGRSYNEQFF
D gene: TRBD2; clone size: -; V gene: TRBV30; J gene: TRBJ2-4; CDR3 DNA: TGTGCCTGGAGGGGGATACGGGAGGGCAGGAACATTCAGTACTTC; CDR3 protein: CAWRGIREGRNIQYF
D gene: -; clone size: few; V gene: TRBV29-1; J gene: TRBJ1-6; CDR3 DNA: TGCAGCTACCGTGGGGGGCGAGATTCACCCCTCCACTTT; CDR3 protein: CSYRGGRDSPLHF
D gene: -; clone size: -; V gene: TRBV5-1; J gene: TRBJ1-5; CDR3 DNA: TGCGCCAGCAGCTTGGGACAGAATCAGCCCCAGCATTTT; CDR3 protein: CASSLGQNQPQHF
D gene: -; clone size: -; V gene: TRBV2; J gene: TRBJ2-3; CDR3 DNA: TGTGCCAGCAGCCCATTACCGACAGGAGTCTCATTCACAGATACGCAGTATTTT; CDR3 protein: CASSPLPTGVSFTDTQYF
D gene: -; clone size: -; V gene: TRBV2; J gene: TRBJ2-6; CDR3 DNA: TGTGCCACCGATGGCTCTGGGGCCAACGTCCTGACTTTC; CDR3 protein: CATDGSGANVLTF
D gene: TRBD1; clone size: -; V gene: TRBV5-1; J gene: TRBJ2-7; CDR3 DNA: TGCGCCAGCAGCCCTCGGGGACAGGGGGCCTACGAGCAGTACTTC; CDR3 protein: CASSPRGQGAYEQYF
D gene: -; clone size: -; V gene: TRBV5-6; J gene: TRBJ2-3; CDR3 DNA: TGTGCCAGCAGCTTGGTTGGGCCAGATACGCAGTATTTT; CDR3 protein: CASSLVGPDTQYF
D gene: -; clone size: few; V gene: TRBV5-4; J gene: TRBJ2-5; CDR3 DNA: TGTGCCAGCAGCTTCCAAGAGACCCAGTACTTC; CDR3 protein: CASSFQETQYF
D gene: -; clone size: -; V gene: TRBV30; J gene: TRBJ2-1; CDR3 DNA: TGTGCCTGGGACTCTAGGGGGGACAATGAGCAGTTCTTC; CDR3 protein: CAWDSRGDNEQFF
D gene: TRBD2; clone size: -; V gene: TRBV19; J gene: TRBJ2-1; CDR3 DNA: TGTGCCAGTAGTATAGATCTAGCGGGAGATTTGAATGAGCAGTTCTTC; CDR3 protein: CASSIDLAGDLNEQFF
D gene: TRBD2; clone size: -; V gene: TRBV10-3; J gene: TRBJ2-3; CDR3 DNA: TGTGCCATCAGCAGGACTAGCGGGGGCACAGATACGCAGTATTTT; CDR3 protein: CAISRTSGGTDTQYF
D gene: -; clone size: -; V gene: TRBV29-1; J gene: TRBJ1-2; CDR3 DNA: TGCAGCGCCCTACTACCGACTGAGAACTATGGCTACACCTTC; CDR3 protein: CSALLPTENYGYTF
D gene: -; clone size: few; V gene: TRBV9; J gene: TRBJ2-2; CDR3 DNA: TGTGCCAGCAGCGCCTTCCTAGGCGGGGAGCTGTTTTTT; CDR3 protein: CASSAFLGGELFF
D gene: -; clone size: -; V gene: TRBV7-2; J gene: TRBJ2-4; CDR3 DNA: TGTGCCAGCAGCTCGTTTGACTACCCAGCCAAAAACATTCAGTACTTC; CDR3 protein: CASSSFDYPAKNIQYF
D gene: TRBD1; clone size: once; V gene: TRBV30; J gene: TRBJ1-1; CDR3 DNA: TGTGCCTGTTTCCTCCGACAGGGGGCTGTTGATTTCTTT; CDR3 protein: CACFLRQGAVDFF
D gene: -; clone size: few; V gene: TRBV30; J gene: TRBJ2-1; CDR3 DNA: TGTGCCTGGAGTGTACTAGGCAATGAGCAGTTCTTC; CDR3 protein: CAWSVLGNEQFF
D gene: TRBD1; clone size: few; V gene: TRBV29-1; J gene: TRBJ1-1; CDR3 DNA: TGCAGCGTTGAAGATTGGGACAGCATGAACACTGAAGCTTTCTTT; CDR3 protein: CSVEDWDSMNTEAFF
D gene: -; clone size: -; V gene: TRBV29-1; J gene: TRBJ2-2; CDR3 DNA: TGCAGCTTCCATTGGGCCGGGGAGCTGTTTTTT; CDR3 protein: CSFHWAGELFF
D gene: TRBD1; clone size: once; V gene: TRBV29-1; J gene: TRBJ1-6; CDR3 DNA: TGCAGCGTTGAGGCCTGGGGACAGGACGTTAATTCACCCCTCCACTTT; CDR3 protein: CSVEAWGQDVNSPLHF
D gene: TRBD2; clone size: -; V gene: TRBV30; J gene: TRBJ2-7; CDR3 DNA: TGTGCCTGGAGTGCCGGGACTAGGATGGTGGGCGAGCAGTACTTC; CDR3 protein: CAWSAGTRMVGEQYF
D gene: TRBD2; clone size: -; V gene: TRBV6-5; J gene: TRBJ2-5; CDR3 DNA: TGTGCCAGCTCGGGGGGATGGTACCAAGAGACCCAGTACTTC; CDR3 protein: CASSGGWYQETQYF
D gene: TRBD1; clone size: few; V gene: TRBV28; J gene: TRBJ2-7; CDR3 DNA: TGTGCCAGCGAACCCACCCTCGGGACAGGGTCGTACGAGCAGTACTTC; CDR3 protein: CASEPTLGTGSYEQYF